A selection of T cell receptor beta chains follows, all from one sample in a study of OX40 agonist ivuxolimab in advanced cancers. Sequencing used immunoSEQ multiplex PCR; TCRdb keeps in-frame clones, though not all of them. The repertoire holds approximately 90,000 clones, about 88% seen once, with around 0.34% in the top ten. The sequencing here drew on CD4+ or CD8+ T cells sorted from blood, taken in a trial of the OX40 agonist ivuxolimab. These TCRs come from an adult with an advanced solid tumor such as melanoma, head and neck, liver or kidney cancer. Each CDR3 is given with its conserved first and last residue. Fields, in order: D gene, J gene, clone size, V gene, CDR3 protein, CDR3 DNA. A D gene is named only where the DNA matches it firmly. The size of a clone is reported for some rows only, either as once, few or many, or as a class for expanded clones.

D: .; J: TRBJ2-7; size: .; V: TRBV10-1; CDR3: CASTVSIYEQYF; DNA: TGCGCCAGCACGGTTAGCATCTACGAGCAGTACTTC
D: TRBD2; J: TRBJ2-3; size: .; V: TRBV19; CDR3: CASSQKLAASTGTQYF; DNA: TGTGCCAGTAGTCAGAAACTAGCGGCTTCAACGGGGACGCAGTATTTT
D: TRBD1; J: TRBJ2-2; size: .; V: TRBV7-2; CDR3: CASSLGTGSRTGELFF; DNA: TGTGCCAGCAGCTTAGGGACAGGTTCGCGGACCGGGGAGCTGTTTTTT
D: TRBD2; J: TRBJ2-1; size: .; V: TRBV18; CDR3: CASSPGTNSNEQFF; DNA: TGTGCCAGCTCCCCCGGGACTAACTCCAATGAGCAGTTCTTC
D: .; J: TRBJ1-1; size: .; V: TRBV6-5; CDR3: CASIHGEGWTEAFF; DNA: TGTGCCAGCATCCACGGGGAGGGATGGACTGAAGCTTTCTTT
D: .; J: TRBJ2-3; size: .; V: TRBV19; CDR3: CASSSRPSTDTQYF; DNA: TGTGCCAGTAGTTCGAGGCCGAGCACAGATACGCAGTATTTT
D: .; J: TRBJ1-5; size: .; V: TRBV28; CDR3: CASSSPADSNQPQHF; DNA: TGTGCCAGCAGTTCCCCGGCAGATAGCAATCAGCCCCAGCATTTT
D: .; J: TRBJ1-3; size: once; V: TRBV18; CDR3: CASSLGQGNTIYF; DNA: TGTGCCAGCTCACTAGGACAGGGAAACACCATATATTTT
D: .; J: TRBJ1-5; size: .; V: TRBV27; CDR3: CASSFGGRNQPQHF; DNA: TGTGCCAGCAGTTTCGGGGGCCGCAATCAGCCCCAGCATTTT
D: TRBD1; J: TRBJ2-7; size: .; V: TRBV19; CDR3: CASSTGGITYEQYF; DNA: TGTGCCAGTAGTACAGGGGGAATAACCTACGAGCAGTACTTC
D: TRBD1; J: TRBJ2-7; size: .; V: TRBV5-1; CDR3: CASSLTVVSLGTGDSYEQYF; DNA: TGCGCCAGCAGCTTGACAGTCGTAAGCCTTGGGACAGGAGATTCCTACGAGCAGTACTTC
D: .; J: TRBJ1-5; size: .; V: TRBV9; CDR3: CASSVSAGQPQHF; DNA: TGTGCCAGCAGCGTATCGGCGGGGCAGCCCCAGCATTTT
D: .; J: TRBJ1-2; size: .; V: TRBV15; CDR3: CATSRDYGSGGYGYTF; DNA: TGTGCCACCAGCAGAGATTATGGATCCGGGGGCTATGGCTACACCTTC
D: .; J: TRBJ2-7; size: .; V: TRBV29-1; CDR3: CSVGNRAIYGQYF; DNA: TGCAGCGTTGGAAACAGAGCAATCTACGGGCAGTACTTC
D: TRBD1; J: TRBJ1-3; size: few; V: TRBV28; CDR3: CASSQMTGSSGNTIYF; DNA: TGTGCCAGCAGCCAAATGACAGGGAGCTCTGGAAACACCATATATTTT
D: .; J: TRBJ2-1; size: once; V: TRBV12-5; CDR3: CASGKTENEQFF; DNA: TGTGCTAGTGGTAAGACTGAGAATGAGCAGTTCTTC
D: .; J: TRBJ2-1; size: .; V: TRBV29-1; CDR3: CSVVNWGFTYNEQFF; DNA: TGCAGCGTTGTAAATTGGGGGTTTACCTACAATGAGCAGTTCTTC
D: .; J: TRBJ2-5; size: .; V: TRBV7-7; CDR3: CASSRQVTMYQETQYF; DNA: TGTGCTAGCAGCAGACAAGTAACTATGTACCAAGAGACCCAGTACTTC
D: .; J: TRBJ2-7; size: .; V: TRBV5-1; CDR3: CASSLRTDPTQPYEQYF; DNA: TGCGCCAGCAGCCTAAGGACAGACCCGACCCAACCCTACGAGCAGTACTTC
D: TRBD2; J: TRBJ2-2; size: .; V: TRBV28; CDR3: CASSTLAGGGTGELFF; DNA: TGTGCCAGCAGTACTTTAGCGGGAGGAGGCACCGGGGAGCTGTTTTTT
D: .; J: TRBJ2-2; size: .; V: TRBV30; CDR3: CAWRGDTGELFF; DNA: TGTGCCTGGAGGGGGGACACCGGGGAGCTGTTTTTT
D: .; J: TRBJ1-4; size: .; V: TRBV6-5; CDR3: CASSESSTNEKLFF; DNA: TGTGCCAGCAGCGAAAGTTCAACTAATGAAAAACTGTTTTTT
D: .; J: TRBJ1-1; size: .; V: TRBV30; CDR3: CAWSQRNTEAFF; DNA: TGTGCCTGGAGTCAAAGGAACACTGAAGCTTTCTTT
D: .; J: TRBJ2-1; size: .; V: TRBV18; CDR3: CASSPYGYSYNEQFF; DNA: TGTGCCAGCTCACCCTACGGGTATTCCTACAATGAGCAGTTCTTC
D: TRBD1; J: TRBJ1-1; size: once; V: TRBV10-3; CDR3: CAISERTGQRTEAFF; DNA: TGTGCCATCAGTGAGAGGACAGGGCAGAGGACTGAAGCTTTCTTT
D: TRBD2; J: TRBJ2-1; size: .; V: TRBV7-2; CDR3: CASSPQGLAGAEQFF; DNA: TGTGCCAGCAGCCCCCAGGGACTAGCGGGGGCTGAGCAGTTCTTC
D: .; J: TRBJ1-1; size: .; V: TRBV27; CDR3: CASSLSAGITEAFF; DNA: TGTGCCAGCAGTTTATCGGCCGGGATCACTGAAGCTTTCTTT
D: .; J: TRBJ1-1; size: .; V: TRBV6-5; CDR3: CASSQTDNTEAFF; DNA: TGTGCCAGCAGTCAGACAGATAACACTGAAGCTTTCTTT
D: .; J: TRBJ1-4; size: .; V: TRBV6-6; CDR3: CASSYAKGQRNEKLFF; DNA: TGTGCCAGCAGTTACGCGAAAGGGCAGAGAAATGAAAAACTGTTTTTT
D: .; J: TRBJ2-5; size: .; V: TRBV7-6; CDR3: CASSLSIQETQYF; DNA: TGTGCCAGCAGCTTAAGCATCCAAGAGACCCAGTACTTC
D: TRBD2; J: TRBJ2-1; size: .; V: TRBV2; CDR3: CASSQLAGLGNEQFF; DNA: TGTGCCAGCAGTCAACTAGCGGGGTTGGGGAATGAGCAGTTCTTC
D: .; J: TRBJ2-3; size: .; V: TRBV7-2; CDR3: CASSLAHTDTQYF; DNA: TGTGCCAGCAGCTTAGCGCACACAGATACGCAGTATTTT
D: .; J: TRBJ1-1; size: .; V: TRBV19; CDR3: CASRQDRPNTEAFF; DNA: TGTGCCAGTAGACAAGACAGACCGAACACTGAAGCTTTCTTT
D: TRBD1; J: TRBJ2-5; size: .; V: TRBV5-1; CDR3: CASSTGTGVQETQYF; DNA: TGCGCCAGCAGCACCGGGACAGGGGTCCAAGAGACCCAGTACTTC
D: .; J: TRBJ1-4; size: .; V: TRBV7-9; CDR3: CASSLAVGRYEKLFF; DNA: TGTGCCAGCAGCTTAGCGGTGGGGCGATATGAAAAACTGTTTTTT
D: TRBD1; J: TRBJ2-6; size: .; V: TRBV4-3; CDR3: CASSQDKQGAEGANVLTF; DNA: TGCGCCAGCAGCCAGGATAAGCAGGGGGCGGAGGGGGCCAACGTCCTGACTTTC
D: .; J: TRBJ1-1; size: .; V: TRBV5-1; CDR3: CASSRQNTEAFF; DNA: TGCGCCAGCAGCCGACAGAACACTGAAGCTTTCTTT
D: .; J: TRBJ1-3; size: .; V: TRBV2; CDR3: CASSEVDTIYF; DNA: TGTGCCAGCAGTGAAGTAGACACCATATATTTT
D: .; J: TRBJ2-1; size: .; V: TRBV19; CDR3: CASSRELGNEQFF; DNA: TGTGCCAGTAGTAGGGAACTAGGCAATGAGCAGTTCTTC
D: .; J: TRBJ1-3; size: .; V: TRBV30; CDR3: CAWSVLSTAGNTIYF; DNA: TGTGCCTGGAGTGTACTATCGACAGCTGGAAACACCATATATTTT
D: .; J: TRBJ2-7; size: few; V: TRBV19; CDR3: CASSLQGPRGSYEQYF; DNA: TGTGCCAGTAGTTTGCAGGGACCTAGAGGCTCCTACGAGCAGTACTTC
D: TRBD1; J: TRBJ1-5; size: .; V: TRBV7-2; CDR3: CASSPFSGQGNQPQHF; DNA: TGTGCCAGCAGCCCCTTCTCGGGACAGGGCAATCAGCCCCAGCATTTT
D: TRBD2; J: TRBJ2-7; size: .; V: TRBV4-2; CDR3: CASSPGTSGTFGDEQYF; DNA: TGTGCCAGCAGCCCCGGGACTAGCGGCACCTTCGGGGACGAGCAGTACTTC